This entry is about one T cell receptor (beta chain). The antigen remains undetermined. This record belongs to a study of beta chain features in type 1 diabetes. Turning to the study itself: Healthy donors and patients had similar age, gender and cell yields. Study-wide results and caveats: A greater similarity of naive, central memory and Treg TCRB repertoires was seen among patients than among healthy donors. At VDJ recombination sites, type 1 diabetes patients had fewer insertions and more deleted nucleotides. All four CD4+ subsets of Type 1 diabetes patients contained TCRB CDR3s that were moderately but significantly shorter.

Investigators reverse transcribed all isolated RNA, so they sequenced expressed TCRB transcripts. Measured with immunoSEQ multiplex PCR; TCRdb has only the in-frame clones, and not every one. The sample shows around 130,000 clones, around 9% of them seen only once. The CDR3 totals 16 residues. The V and J ends lost 2 bases and 7 bases respectively, with 15 bases between them. CDR1 SGHTA and CDR2 FQGNSA come from the germline V gene. Sequences were obtained from central memory CD4+ T cells from blood. The receptor's source is a man aged 25 to 45 with type 1 diabetes. V gene TRBV7-2 combines with J gene TRBJ1-6; D might be TRBD1 (6 bases). The CDR3 DNA reads as TGTGCCAGCAGCTTATCCGCGACAGGACGCAATTCACCCCTCCACTTT. Translating it yields CASSLSATGRNSPLHF.